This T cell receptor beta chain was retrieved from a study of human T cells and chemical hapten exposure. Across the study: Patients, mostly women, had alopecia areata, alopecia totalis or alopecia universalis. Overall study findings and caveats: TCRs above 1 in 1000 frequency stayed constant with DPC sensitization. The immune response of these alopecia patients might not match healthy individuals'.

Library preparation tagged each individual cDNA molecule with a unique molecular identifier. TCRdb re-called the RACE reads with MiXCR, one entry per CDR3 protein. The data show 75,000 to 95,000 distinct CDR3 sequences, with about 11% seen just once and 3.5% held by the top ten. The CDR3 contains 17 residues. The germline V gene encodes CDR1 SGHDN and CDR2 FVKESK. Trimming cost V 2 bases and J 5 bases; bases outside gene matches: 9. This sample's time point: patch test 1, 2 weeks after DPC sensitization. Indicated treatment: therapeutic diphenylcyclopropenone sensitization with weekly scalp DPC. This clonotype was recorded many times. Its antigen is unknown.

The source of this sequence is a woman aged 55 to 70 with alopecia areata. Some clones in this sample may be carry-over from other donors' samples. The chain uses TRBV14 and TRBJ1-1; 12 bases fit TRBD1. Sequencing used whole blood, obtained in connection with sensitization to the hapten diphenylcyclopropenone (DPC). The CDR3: CASSQIRDRGRKTEAFF. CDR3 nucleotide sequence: TGTGCCAGCAGCCAAATAAGGGACAGGGGGCGAAAAACTGAAGCTTTCTTT. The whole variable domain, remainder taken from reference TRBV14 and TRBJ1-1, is EAGVTQFPSHSVIEKGQTVTLRCDPISGHDNLYWYRRVMGKEIKFLLHFVKESKQDESGMPNNRFLAERTGGTYSTLKVQPAELEDSGVYFCASSQIRDRGRKTEAFFGQGTRLTVV.